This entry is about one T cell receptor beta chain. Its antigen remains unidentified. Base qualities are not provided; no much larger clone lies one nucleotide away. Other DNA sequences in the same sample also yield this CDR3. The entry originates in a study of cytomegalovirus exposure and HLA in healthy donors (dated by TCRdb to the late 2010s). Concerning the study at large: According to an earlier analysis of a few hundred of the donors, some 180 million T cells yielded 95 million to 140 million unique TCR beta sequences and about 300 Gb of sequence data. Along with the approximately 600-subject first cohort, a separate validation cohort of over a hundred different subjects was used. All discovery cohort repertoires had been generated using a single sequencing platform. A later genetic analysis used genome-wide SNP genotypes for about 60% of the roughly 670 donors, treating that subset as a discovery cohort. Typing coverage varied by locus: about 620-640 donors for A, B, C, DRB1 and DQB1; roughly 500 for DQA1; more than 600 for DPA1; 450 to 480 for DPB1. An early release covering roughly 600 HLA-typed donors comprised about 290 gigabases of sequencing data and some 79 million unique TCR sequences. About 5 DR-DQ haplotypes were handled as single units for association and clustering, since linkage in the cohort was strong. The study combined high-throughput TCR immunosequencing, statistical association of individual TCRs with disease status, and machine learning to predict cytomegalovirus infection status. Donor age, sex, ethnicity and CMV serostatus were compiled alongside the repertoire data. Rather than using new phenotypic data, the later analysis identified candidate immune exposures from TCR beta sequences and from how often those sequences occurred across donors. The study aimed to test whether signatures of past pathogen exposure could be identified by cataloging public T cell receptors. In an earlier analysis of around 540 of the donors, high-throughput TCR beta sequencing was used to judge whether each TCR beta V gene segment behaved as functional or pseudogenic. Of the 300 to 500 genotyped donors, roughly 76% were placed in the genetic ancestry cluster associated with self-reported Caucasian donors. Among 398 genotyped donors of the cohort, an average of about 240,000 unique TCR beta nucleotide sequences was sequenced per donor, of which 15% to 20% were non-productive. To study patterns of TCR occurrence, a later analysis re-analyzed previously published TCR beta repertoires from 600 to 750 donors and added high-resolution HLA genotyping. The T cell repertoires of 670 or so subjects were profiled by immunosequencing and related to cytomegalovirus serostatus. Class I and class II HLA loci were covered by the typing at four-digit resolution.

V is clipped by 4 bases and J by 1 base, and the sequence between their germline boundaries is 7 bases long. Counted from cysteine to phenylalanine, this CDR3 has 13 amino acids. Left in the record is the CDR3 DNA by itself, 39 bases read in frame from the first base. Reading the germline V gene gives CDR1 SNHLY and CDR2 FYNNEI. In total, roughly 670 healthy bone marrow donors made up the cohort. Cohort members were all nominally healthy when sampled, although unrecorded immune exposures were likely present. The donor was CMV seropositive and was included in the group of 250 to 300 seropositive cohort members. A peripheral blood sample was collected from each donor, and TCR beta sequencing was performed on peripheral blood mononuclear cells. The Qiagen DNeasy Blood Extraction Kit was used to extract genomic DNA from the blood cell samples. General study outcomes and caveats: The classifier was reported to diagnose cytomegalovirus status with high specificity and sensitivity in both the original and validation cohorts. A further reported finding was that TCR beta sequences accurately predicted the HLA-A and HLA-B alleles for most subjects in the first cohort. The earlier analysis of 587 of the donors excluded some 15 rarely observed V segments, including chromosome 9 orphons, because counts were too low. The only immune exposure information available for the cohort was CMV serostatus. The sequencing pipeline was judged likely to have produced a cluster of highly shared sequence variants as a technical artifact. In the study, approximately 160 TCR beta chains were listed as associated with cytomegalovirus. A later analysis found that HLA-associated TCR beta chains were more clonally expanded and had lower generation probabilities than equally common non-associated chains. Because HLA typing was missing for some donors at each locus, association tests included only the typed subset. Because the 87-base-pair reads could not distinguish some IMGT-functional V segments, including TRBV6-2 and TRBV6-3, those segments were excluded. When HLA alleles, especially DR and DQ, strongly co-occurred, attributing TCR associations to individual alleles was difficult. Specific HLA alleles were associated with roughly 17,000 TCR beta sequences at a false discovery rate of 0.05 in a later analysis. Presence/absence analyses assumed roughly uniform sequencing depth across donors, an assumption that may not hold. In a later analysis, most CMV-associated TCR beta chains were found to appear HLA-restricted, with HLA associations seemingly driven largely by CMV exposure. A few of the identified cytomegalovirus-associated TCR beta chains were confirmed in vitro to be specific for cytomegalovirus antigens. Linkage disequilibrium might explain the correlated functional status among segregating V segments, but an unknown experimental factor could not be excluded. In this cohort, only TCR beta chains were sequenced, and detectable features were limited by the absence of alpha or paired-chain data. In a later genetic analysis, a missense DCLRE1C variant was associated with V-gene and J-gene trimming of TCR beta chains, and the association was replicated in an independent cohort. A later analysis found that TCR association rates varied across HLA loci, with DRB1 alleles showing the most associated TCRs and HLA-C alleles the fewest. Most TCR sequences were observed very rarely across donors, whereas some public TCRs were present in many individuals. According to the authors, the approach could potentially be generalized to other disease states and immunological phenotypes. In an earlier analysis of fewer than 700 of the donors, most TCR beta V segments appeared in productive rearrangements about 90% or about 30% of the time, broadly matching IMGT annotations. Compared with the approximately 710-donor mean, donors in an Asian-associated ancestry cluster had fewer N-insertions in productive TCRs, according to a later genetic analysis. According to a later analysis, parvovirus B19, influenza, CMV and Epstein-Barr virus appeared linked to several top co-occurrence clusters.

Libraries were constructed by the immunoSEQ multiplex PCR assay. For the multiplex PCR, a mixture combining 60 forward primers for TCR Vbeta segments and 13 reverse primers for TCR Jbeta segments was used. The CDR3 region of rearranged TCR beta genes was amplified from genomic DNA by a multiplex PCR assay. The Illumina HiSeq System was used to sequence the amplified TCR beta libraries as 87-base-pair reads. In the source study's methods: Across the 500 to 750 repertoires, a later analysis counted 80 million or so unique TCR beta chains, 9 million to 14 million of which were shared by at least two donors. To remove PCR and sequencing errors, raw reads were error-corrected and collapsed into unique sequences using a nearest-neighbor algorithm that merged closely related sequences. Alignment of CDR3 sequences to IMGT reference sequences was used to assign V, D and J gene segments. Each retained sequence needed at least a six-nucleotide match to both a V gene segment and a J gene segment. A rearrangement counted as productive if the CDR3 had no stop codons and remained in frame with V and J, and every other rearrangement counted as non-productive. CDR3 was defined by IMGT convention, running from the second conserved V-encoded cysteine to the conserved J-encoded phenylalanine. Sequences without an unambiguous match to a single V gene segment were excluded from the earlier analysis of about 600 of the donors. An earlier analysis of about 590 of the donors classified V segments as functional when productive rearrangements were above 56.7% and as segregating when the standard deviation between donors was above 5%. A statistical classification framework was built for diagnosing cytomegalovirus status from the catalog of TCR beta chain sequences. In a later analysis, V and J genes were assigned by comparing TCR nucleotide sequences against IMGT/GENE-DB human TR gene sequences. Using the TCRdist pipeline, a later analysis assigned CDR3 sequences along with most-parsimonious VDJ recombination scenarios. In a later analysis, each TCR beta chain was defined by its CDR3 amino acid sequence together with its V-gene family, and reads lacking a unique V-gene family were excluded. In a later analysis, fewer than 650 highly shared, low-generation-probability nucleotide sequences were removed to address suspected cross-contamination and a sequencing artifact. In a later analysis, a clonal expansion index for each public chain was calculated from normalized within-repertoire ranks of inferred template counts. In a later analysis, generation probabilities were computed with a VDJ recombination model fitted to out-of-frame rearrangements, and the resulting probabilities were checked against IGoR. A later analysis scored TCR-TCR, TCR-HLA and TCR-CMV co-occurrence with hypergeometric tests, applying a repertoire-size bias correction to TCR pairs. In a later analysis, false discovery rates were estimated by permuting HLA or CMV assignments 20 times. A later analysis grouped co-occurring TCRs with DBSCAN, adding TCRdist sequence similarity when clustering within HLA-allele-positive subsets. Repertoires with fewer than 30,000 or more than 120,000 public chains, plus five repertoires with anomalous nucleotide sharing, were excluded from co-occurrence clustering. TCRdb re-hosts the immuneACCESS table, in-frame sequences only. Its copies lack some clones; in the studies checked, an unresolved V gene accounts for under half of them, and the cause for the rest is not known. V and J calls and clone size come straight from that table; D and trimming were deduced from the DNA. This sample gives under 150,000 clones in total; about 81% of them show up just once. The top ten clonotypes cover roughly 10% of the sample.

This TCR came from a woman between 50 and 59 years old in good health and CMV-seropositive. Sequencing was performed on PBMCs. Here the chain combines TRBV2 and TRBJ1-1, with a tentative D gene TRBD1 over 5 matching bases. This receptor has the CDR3 CASSGQGNTEAFF. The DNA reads TGTGCCAGCAGTGGCCAGGGGAACACTGAAGCTTTCTTT.